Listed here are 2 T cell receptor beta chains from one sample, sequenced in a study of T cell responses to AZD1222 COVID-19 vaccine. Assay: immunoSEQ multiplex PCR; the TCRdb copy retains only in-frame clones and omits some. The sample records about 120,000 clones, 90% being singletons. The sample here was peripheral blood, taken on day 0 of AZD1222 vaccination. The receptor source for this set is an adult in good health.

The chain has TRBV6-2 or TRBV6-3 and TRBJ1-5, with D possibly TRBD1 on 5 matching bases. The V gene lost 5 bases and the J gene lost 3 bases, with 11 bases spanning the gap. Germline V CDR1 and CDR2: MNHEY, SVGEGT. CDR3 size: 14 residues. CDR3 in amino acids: CASSRRDYNQPQHF. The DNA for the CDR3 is TGTGCCAGCAGTCGCCGGGACTACAATCAGCCCCAGCATTTT.

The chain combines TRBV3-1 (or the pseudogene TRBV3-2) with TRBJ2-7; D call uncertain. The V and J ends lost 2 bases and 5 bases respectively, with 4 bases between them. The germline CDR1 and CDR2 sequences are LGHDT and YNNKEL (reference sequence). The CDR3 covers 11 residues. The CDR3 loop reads CASSQIHEQYF. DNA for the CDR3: TGTGCCAGCAGCCAAATCCACGAGCAGTACTTC.